Shown below are 22 T cell receptor beta chains from a single sample sequenced in a study of T cells after yellow fever vaccination. TCRdb passed the 5' RACE reads through MiXCR, listing each CDR3 protein once. The sample shows about 240,000 distinct CDR3 sequences, about 3.7% of them seen only once. Sequences were derived from PBMCs, sampled 15 days after the yellow fever booster vaccination. These receptor sequences come from a man aged 18 to 29 who received the YFV17D yellow fever vaccine.

This clonotype has at least ten counts. The V call is TRBV15, the J call TRBJ2-7; 9 bases map to TRBD1. CDR3 length equals 19 residues. Germline V gives CDR1 LNHNV, CDR2 YYDKDF (reference sequence). V lost 0 bases and J lost 0; bases outside the gene matches: 12. This CDR3 is CATSRDKRGQGSLSYEQYV. CDR3 DNA: TGTGCCACCAGCAGAGATAAGAGGGGACAGGGATCCCTCTCCTACGAGCAGTACGTC.

This clonotype was seen more than once but under ten times. This chain links TRBV5-4 with TRBJ2-5, with D possibly matching TRBD2 (7 bases). The CDR3 contains 14 residues. Trimming took off 2 bases at V and 7 bases at J, with 15 bases between the two ends. Germline lookup yields CDR1 SGHNT and CDR2 YYREEE (reference sequence). The CDR3 coding sequence is TGTGCCAGCAGCTTCGGGGGGCGGTTGGTGACCCAGTACTTC. Protein sequence: CASSFGGRLVTQYF.

This clonotype was seen repeatedly, ten times or more. V usage is TRBV7-9 and J usage is TRBJ1-1; D is ambiguous. Germline V gene data show CDR1 as SEHNR and CDR2 as FQNEAQ (reference sequence). V was trimmed by 1 base and J by 8 bases, leaving 11 bases between them. The CDR3 runs 13 residues. The CDR3 protein is CASSLVGTTEAFF. DNA for the CDR3: TGTGCCAGCAGCTTAGTTGGTACTACCGAAGCTTTCTTT.

This clonotype was seen many times. The chain links TRBV12-3 or TRBV12-4 to TRBJ1-2; 7 nucleotides align to TRBD1. The ends lost 6 bases at V and 6 bases at J; junction bases unmatched: 13. This CDR3 region has 15 residues. The CDR3 sequence is CASRRQGVPSNGYTF. CDR3 in DNA: TGTGCCAGCAGACGGCAGGGGGTTCCTTCCAATGGCTACACCTTC.

The chain is built from TRBV2 and TRBJ1-1; tentative D call: TRBD1 (5 bases). V was shortened by 7 bases and J by 4 bases, with 16 bases between the two germline ends. The CDR3 loop spans 14 amino acids. Germline V gene sequence: CDR1 SNHLY, CDR2 FYNNEI. CDR3 amino acids: CASTLRASGTEAFF. The CDR3 nucleotides are TGTGCCAGCACCCTCAGGGCATCGGGCACTGAAGCTTTCTTT. The complete variable domain, with remaining parts taken from reference TRBV2 and TRBJ1-1, reads EPEVTQTPSHQVTQMGQEVILRCVPISNHLYFYWYRQILGQKVEFLVSFYNNEISEKSEIFDDQFSVERPDGSNFTLKIRSTKLEDSAMYFCASTLRASGTEAFFGQGTRLTVV.

At least ten counts were recorded for this clonotype. The V gene is TRBV10-3, the J gene TRBJ2-6; D uncertain. CDR1 and CDR2 (germline): ENHRY, SYGVKD. CDR3 size: 17 residues. V was pared by 2 bases and J by 2 bases, with 13 bases between. This CDR3 is CAISEGLRVAGANVLTF. The CDR3 coding sequence is TGTGCCATCAGTGAGGGCTTACGGGTCGCTGGGGCCAACGTCCTGACTTTC.

This clonotype was picked up many times. The V call is TRBV3-1, the J call TRBJ2-4; D call uncertain. Per germline, CDR1 LGHDT and CDR2 YNNKEL (reference sequence). The CDR3 has 12 amino acids. V was cut by 1 base and J by 10 bases, with 8 bases left in between. CDR3 protein: CASSQGVGIQYF. The CDR3 nucleotides read TGTGCCAGCAGCCAAGGTGTGGGAATTCAGTACTTC.

This clonotype was observed at least ten times. This sequence joins TRBV29-1 and TRBJ2-7; no definite D call. Germline loops: CDR1 SQVTM, CDR2 ANQGSEA. The CDR3 covers 13 residues. The V and J ends lost 7 bases and 0 bases respectively, with 13 bases between them. This CDR3 is CSALFGSSYEQYF. DNA for the CDR3: TGCAGCGCACTTTTTGGAAGCTCCTACGAGCAGTACTTC.

In this sample, this clonotype turned up many times. The chain couples TRBV7-9 to TRBJ1-5, with D possibly matching TRBD1 (6 bases). Germline V CDR1 and CDR2: SEHNR, FQNEAQ (reference sequence). The CDR3 contains 15 residues. Trimming stripped 5 bases from V and 6 bases from J, with 17 bases between. CDR3 sequence reads: CASSQGSGSRQPQHF. The CDR3 nucleotides read TGTGCCAGCAGCCAGGGGTCAGGCAGCCGTCAGCCCCAGCATTTT.

In regard to this clonotype: With a much larger clone just one base away, this may be a read error. The chain employs TRBV5-1 and TRBJ2-1; 8 nucleotides agree with TRBD2. There are 17 residues in the CDR3. CDR1 is SGHRS and CDR2 is YFSETQ in the germline V gene. The CDR3 sequence: CASSPRGGGSSYNEQSF. CDR3 sequence (DNA): TGCGCCAGCAGCCCGAGGGGCGGGGGGAGCTCCTACAATGAGCAGTCCTTC.

This clonotype has a count of ten or more. The chain has TRBV4-1 and TRBJ2-1, with 12 bases identical to TRBD2. Per the germline V gene, CDR1 is MGHRA and CDR2 is YSYEKL. This CDR3 is 17 amino acids long. Losses at the gene ends were 0 bases for V and 7 bases for J; bases not matched to a gene: 7. CDR3 protein: CASSQDPSSGGGNEQFF. CDR3 nucleotides: TGCGCCAGCAGCCAAGATCCGTCTAGCGGGGGGGGGAATGAGCAGTTCTTC.

This clonotype was observed at least ten times. This chain links TRBV19 with TRBJ1-5, with TRBD1 as a possible D gene (5 bases). This CDR3 has 16 residues. Between the trimmed V and J ends, which lost 3 bases and 1 base, there was a span of 13 bases. Germline-derived CDR1 and CDR2 are LNHDA and SQIVND (reference sequence). For the CDR3, the DNA is TGTGCCAGTAGTATTGGCTTCCGGGACAGCAATCAGCCCCAGCATTTT. Its protein is CASSIGFRDSNQPQHF.

This clonotype was counted at least ten times. The rearrangement links TRBV7-9 to TRBJ1-5; weak D call: TRBD1 (6 bases). The germline gives CDR1 SEHNR, CDR2 FQNEAQ (reference sequence). CDR3 length equals 14 residues. V dropped 5 bases and J dropped 0 bases, with 8 bases sitting between them. CDR3 coding DNA: TGTGCCAGCAGCCGGGACATTAGCAATCAGCCCCAGCATTTT. It codes for CASSRDISNQPQHF.

This clonotype was counted ten times or more. The chain has TRBV7-2 and TRBJ2-1; TRBD1 is a possible D gene (6 bases). Trimming stripped 1 base from V and 9 bases from J, with 13 bases between. The CDR3 sequence is 14 residues long. Germline V gives CDR1 SGHTA, CDR2 FQGNSA. In DNA, the CDR3 is TGTGCCAGCAGCTTAGATATGGGGGCGGCTGAGCAGTTCTTC. Translating gives CASSLDMGAAEQFF.

This clonotype was recorded many times. The chain uses TRBV7-9 and TRBJ2-5; 7 bases map to TRBD2. The CDR3 has 13 residues. Germline loops: CDR1 SEHNR, CDR2 FQNEAQ (reference sequence). Trimming cost V 7 bases and J 7 bases; bases outside gene matches: 9. CDR3 sequence: CASTLSGQGTQYF. The CDR3 region has the DNA TGTGCCAGCACCCTTAGCGGGCAGGGGACCCAGTACTTC.

This clonotype appeared many times. The chain combines TRBV5-5 with TRBJ2-1; D gene uncertain. The germline gives CDR1 SGHKS, CDR2 YYEKEE (reference sequence). With 2 bases removed from V and 1 base from J, the gap between germline ends came to 7 bases. The CDR3 has 14 amino acids. The chain's CDR3 is CASSFGTSYNEQFF. The CDR3 DNA is TGTGCCAGCAGCTTTGGAACATCCTACAATGAGCAGTTCTTC.

This clonotype was seen many times. The V call is TRBV6-6, the J call TRBJ2-5, with D possibly being TRBD1 (5 bases). With 0 bases removed from V and 7 bases from J, the gap between germline ends came to 9 bases. There are 13 residues in the CDR3. The germline V gene encodes CDR1 MNHNY and CDR2 SVGAGI (reference sequence). CDR3 nucleotide sequence: TGTGCCAGCAGTTACTCAGGGGTCGGGACCCAGTACTTC. This gives the protein CASSYSGVGTQYF.

The chain carries TRBV29-1 and TRBJ2-3, with TRBD1 identical over 7 bases. The CDR3 is made up of 14 amino acids. Germline trimming cut 6 bases from V and 2 bases from J; bases unmatched to any gene: 8. CDR1 and CDR2 from the germline V gene are SQVTM and ANQGSEA. CDR3: CSVATGAYTDTQYF. The CDR3, as DNA: TGCAGCGTAGCTACAGGGGCCTACACAGATACGCAGTATTTT.

The sample holds many counts of this clonotype. This chain connects TRBV15 to TRBJ2-7; 7 bases are shared with TRBD1. The V and J ends lost 3 bases and 1 base, in that order; junction bases with no gene match: 6. CDR3 length: 15 amino acids. CDR1 is LNHNV and CDR2 is YYDKDF in the germline V gene (reference sequence). CDR3 residues: CATSSPGQTSYEQYF. In nucleotides, the CDR3 is TGTGCCACCAGCAGCCCGGGACAGACGTCCTACGAGCAGTACTTC.

The genes are TRBV7-2 and TRBJ2-1; tentative D call: TRBD2 (6 bases). Trimming took 5 bases from V and 5 from J, leaving 19 bases between them. Germline CDR1 is SGHTA and CDR2 is FQGNSA. The length of the CDR3 is 16 residues. The CDR3 loop reads CASSLLVGLQNNEQFF. The DNA of the CDR3 is TGTGCCAGCAGCCTCCTGGTGGGACTCCAGAACAATGAGCAGTTCTTC.

This clonotype was seen repeatedly, ten times or more. The chain carries TRBV29-1 and TRBJ1-1; D gene uncertain. CDR1 and CDR2 (germline): SQVTM, ANQGSEA. Trimming took 0 bases from V and 0 from J, leaving 5 bases between them. The length of the CDR3 is 13 residues. The CDR3 sequence: CSVEDGVNTEAFF. CDR3 DNA: TGCAGCGTTGAAGATGGCGTGAACACTGAAGCTTTCTTT.

This clonotype was recorded many times. The chain combines TRBV7-9 with TRBJ2-5; unclear D gene. V gave up 4 bases and J gave up 5 bases, with 20 bases separating them. This CDR3 comprises 16 residues. Germline loops: CDR1 SEHNR, CDR2 FQNEAQ (reference sequence). The CDR3 region is CASSSRREGLLETQYF. CDR3 DNA: TGTGCCAGCAGCTCCCGACGAGAAGGTCTCCTCGAGACCCAGTACTTC.